This T cell receptor beta chain was retrieved from a study of control samples from healthy donors and cancer patients (dated by TCRdb to about 2020). The library was produced with the immunoSEQ multiplex PCR assay. The source is immuneACCESS, and TCRdb retained only in-frame sequences with V and J called. Part of the clones is not carried over; for the studies checked, unresolved V genes explain less than half of this, and the remainder is unexplained. For this sample the table gives some 100,000 clones, of which roughly 92% were detected only once. In total, the top ten clones hold about 2.9% of the sample. Deletion took 8 bases off V and 2 bases off J, with a span of 6 bases between the germline ends. The CDR3 numbers 11 residues from cysteine through phenylalanine. The sequence is cut down to CDR3 DNA, 33 bases in frame from base 1. Per the germline V gene, MNHEY is the CDR1 and SVGAGI is the CDR2.

A remark on this clone: No antigen is known for it. Base qualities are missing; no much larger clone stands one base away.

The V gene is TRBV6-5 and the J gene is TRBJ1-2; the D gene assignment is ambiguous. The material sequenced was blood. The clonotype comes from a human donor in good health. The donor label of this sample is uncertain. The sequence in DNA is TGTGCCAGCGGGGTCAACTATGGCTACACCTTC. Its translation reads: CASGVNYGYTF.